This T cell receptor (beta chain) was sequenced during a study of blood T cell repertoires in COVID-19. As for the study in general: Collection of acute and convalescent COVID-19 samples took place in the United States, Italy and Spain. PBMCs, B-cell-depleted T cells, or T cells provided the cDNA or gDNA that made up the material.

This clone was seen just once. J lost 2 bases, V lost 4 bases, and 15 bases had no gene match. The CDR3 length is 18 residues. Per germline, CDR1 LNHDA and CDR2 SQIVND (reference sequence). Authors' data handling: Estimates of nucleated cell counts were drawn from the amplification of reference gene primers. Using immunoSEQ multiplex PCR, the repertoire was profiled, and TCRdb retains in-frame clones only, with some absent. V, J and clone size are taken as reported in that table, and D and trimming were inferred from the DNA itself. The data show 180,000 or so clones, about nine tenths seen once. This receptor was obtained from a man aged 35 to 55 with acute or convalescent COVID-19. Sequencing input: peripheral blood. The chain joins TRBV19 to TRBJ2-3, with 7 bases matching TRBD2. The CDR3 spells CASSTQTSLSGHTDTQYF. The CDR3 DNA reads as TGTGCCAGTAGTACCCAGACTAGCCTATCGGGCCACACAGATACGCAGTATTTT.